One sample yielded the 13 T cell receptor beta chains listed below, sequenced in a study of OX40 agonist ivuxolimab in advanced cancers. TCRdb's copy holds only in-frame clones and misses some; the assay was immunoSEQ multiplex PCR. In the table there are approximately 92,000 clones, 90% to 96% of which are singletons. Source: CD4+ or CD8+ T cells sorted from blood, taken in a trial of the OX40 agonist ivuxolimab. The receptors come from an adult with an advanced solid tumor such as melanoma, head and neck, liver or kidney cancer.

The chain is built from TRBV9 and TRBJ2-3, with D unresolved. The CDR3 covers 16 residues. The V end was cut by 0 bases, the J end by 2 bases, with 13 bases between. CDR1 is SGDLS, CDR2 YYNGEE, per germline. The DNA for the CDR3 is TGTGCCAGCAGCGTAGAGGATGCGGCGGACACAGATACGCAGTATTTT. It translates to CASSVEDAADTDTQYF.

The chain uses TRBV4-2 and TRBJ2-1; 14 bases line up with TRBD2. This CDR3 has 15 amino acids. The germline V gene has CDR1 LGHNA and CDR2 YNFKEQ. Trimming cost V 3 bases and J 9 bases; bases outside gene matches: 4. The CDR3 DNA follows: TGTGCCAGCAGCCATACGACTAGCGGGGGGGGTGAGCAGTTCTTC. Amino acids: CASSHTTSGGGEQFF.

The chain uses TRBV28 and TRBJ2-2; D call uncertain. Germline V gives CDR1 MDHEN, CDR2 SYDVKM. This CDR3 contains 16 residues. Trimming took 5 bases from V and 5 from J, leaving 18 bases between them. The CDR3 sequence: CASSLWTAYTTGELFF. DNA of the CDR3: TGTGCCAGCAGTCTCTGGACGGCCTATACTACCGGGGAGCTGTTTTTT.

The chain couples TRBV28 to TRBJ1-3; D possibly corresponds to TRBD1 (5 bases). V was trimmed by 6 bases and J by 2 bases, leaving 17 bases between them. The CDR3 spans 16 residues. CDR1 is MDHEN, CDR2 SYDVKM, per germline. The CDR3 nucleotides are TGTGCCAGCAGCTCTCGGGGGGTTAGGGCTGGAAACACCATATATTTT. Protein: CASSSRGVRAGNTIYF.

The chain employs TRBV4-1 and TRBJ2-5, with no clear D. The CDR3 is 13 amino acids. Germline assignment: CDR1 MGHRA and CDR2 YSYEKL. Trimming cost V 5 bases and J 4 bases, with 11 bases left between them. In DNA form, the CDR3 reads TGCGCCAGCAGCAGTGCCCCAGGAGAGACCCAGTACTTC. This gives the protein CASSSAPGETQYF.

This chain uses TRBV28 with TRBJ2-3; D remains ambiguous. The CDR3 is made up of 16 amino acids. Trimming pared 6 bases from V and 6 bases from J, leaving 22 bases between. Germline V gene lookup returns CDR1 MDHEN and CDR2 SYDVKM. The CDR3 is CASSPIPTGWVDTQYF. The DNA for the CDR3 is TGTGCCAGCAGCCCAATACCGACCGGGTGGGTGGATACGCAGTATTTT.

This chain connects TRBV27 to TRBJ1-6; 11 bases match TRBD1. CDR1 and CDR2 (germline): MNHEY, SMNVEV (reference sequence). The CDR3 runs to 13 residues. The chain's CDR3 is CASVGTGGSPLHF. The CDR3 DNA reads TGTGCGAGCGTGGGGACAGGGGGTTCACCCCTCCACTTT.

The table lists this clone with a count of one. The chain has TRBV4-1 and TRBJ1-1; no reliable D call. Per the germline V gene, CDR1 is MGHRA and CDR2 is YSYEKL. The germline V and J ends were trimmed by 1 base and 5 bases, with 5 bases remaining between them. The CDR3 extends over 12 amino acids. The CDR3 DNA reads as TGCGCCAGCAGCCAAGTGGAAACTGAAGCTTTCTTT. Its translation: CASSQVETEAFF.

The chain recombines TRBV27 with TRBJ2-1, with 8 bases fitting TRBD1. The junction had 3 bases not matched to a gene; V was cut back by 5 bases and J by 9 bases. The CDR3 extends over 12 amino acids. Germline V gene lookup returns CDR1 MNHEY and CDR2 SMNVEV (reference sequence). Here the CDR3 DNA reads TGTGCCAGCAGTGACAGGGGAGCTGAGCAGTTCTTC. Protein product: CASSDRGAEQFF.

Worth noting for this clone: The sample has other DNA sequences that encode this CDR3 too. The chain employs TRBV27 and TRBJ2-7; D remains unclear. The CDR3 sequence is 13 residues long. The V and J ends lost 2 bases and 0 bases respectively, with 5 bases between them. Germline V CDR1 and CDR2: MNHEY, SMNVEV (reference sequence). The CDR3 region has the DNA TGTGCCAGCAGTTTAACGAGCTCCTACGAGCAGTACTTC. Protein: CASSLTSSYEQYF.

The chain employs TRBV28 and TRBJ2-2; 12 positions match TRBD2. V was clipped by 2 bases and J by 1 base; unmatched bases: 2. Germline CDR1 and CDR2: MDHEN and SYDVKM. The CDR3 loop spans 17 amino acids. The CDR3 loop reads CASSLPSGGENTGELFF. The CDR3 DNA sequence: TGTGCCAGCAGTTTACCTAGCGGGGGGGAGAACACCGGGGAGCTGTTTTTT.

The V gene is TRBV10-3, the J gene TRBJ1-4, with D possibly being TRBD1 (6 bases). CDR1 and CDR2 from the germline V gene are ENHRY and SYGVKD. The CDR3 totals 15 residues. Trimming left V 6 bases short and J 6 bases short, with 17 bases between. CDR3 sequence reads: CAISEGGTGDEKLFF. DNA of the CDR3: TGTGCCATCAGCGAAGGGGGGACGGGGGATGAAAAACTGTTTTTT.

This chain connects TRBV25-1 to TRBJ2-1; 13 bases are shared with TRBD2. Germline CDR1 MGHDK, CDR2 SYGVNS. V lost 5 bases, J lost 5 bases, and 3 bases stayed unmatched. The length of the CDR3 is 15 residues. CDR3 in amino acids: CASSLLAGGNNEQFF. The CDR3 coding sequence is TGTGCCAGCAGTTTACTAGCGGGGGGGAACAATGAGCAGTTCTTC.